Presented here are 30 T cell receptor beta chains from one specimen sequenced in a study of blood T cells in healthy people across ages. A second PCR, run for about 6 to 11 cycles, used a sample-barcoded 5' primer plus a J-beta primer mix. One entry per CDR3 protein results from TCRdb running MiXCR on the 5' RACE reads. There are roughly 1,100,000 distinct CDR3 sequences in the sample; under 30% occur only once, and approximately 0.79% lies in the top ten. A further study also used this sample, focusing on T cells of mothers and their children.

Material: blood. These receptors came from a girl aged 2-15 years in good health.

This clonotype was observed a few times. Written as DNA, the CDR3 is TGTGCCACCCTAGTGGGACAGACCTCTACGAAGCAGTACTTC. Translation: CATLVGQTSTKQYF. The genes are TRBV6-2 or TRBV6-3 and TRBJ2-7; 7 nucleotides align to TRBD1. The CDR3 totals 14 residues. The germline V gene has CDR1 MNHEY and CDR2 SVGEGT. J lost 8 bases, V lost 10 bases, and 17 bases had no gene match.

This clonotype was detected a few times. The gene calls are TRBV3-1 and TRBJ1-1; D unclear. The CDR3 totals 14 residues. The germline V and J ends were trimmed by 3 bases and 0 bases, with 8 bases remaining between them. Germline V gene data show CDR1 as LGHDT and CDR2 as YNNKEL (reference sequence). CDR3 region: CASSHSSMNTEAFF. Here the CDR3 DNA reads TGTGCCAGCAGCCACTCCAGCATGAACACTGAAGCTTTCTTT. The variable domain in full, with the rest retrieved from reference TRBV3-1 and TRBJ1-1, is DTAVSQTPKYLVTQMGNDKSIKCEQNLGHDTMYWYKQDSKKFLKIMFSYNNKELIINETVPNRFSPKSPDKAHLNLHINSLELGDSAVYFCASSHSSMNTEAFFGQGTRLTVV.

The gene calls are TRBV12-3 or TRBV12-4 and TRBJ2-2; D tentatively fits TRBD1 or TRBD2 (5 bases each). CDR3 length: 13 amino acids. V dropped 6 bases and J dropped 6 bases, with 11 bases sitting between them. This chain's CDR3 is CASRLVGAGELFF. The CDR3 nucleotides read TGTGCCAGCAGACTAGTAGGGGCCGGGGAGCTGTTTTTT.

In its sample, this clonotype was seen many times. The V and J genes are TRBV9 and TRBJ2-7; possibly TRBD1 or TRBD2 for D (7 bases each). V lost 4 bases and J 5 bases, leaving 22 bases between the germline ends. Germline CDR1 reads SGDLS; CDR2 reads YYNGEE. The length of the CDR3 is 16 residues. CDR3 bases: TGTGCCAGCAGCCCCGGCAGGGGGGAGGGCCTAGACGAGCAGTACTTC. Translated: CASSPGRGEGLDEQYF. Drawing the rest from reference TRBV9 and TRBJ2-7, the complete variable domain is DSGVTQTPKHLITATGQRVTLRCSPRSGDLSVYWYQQSLDQGLQFLIQYYNGEERAKGNILERFSAQQFPDLHSELNLSSLELGDSALYFCASSPGRGEGLDEQYFGPGTRLTVT.

This clonotype occurred a few times. J is TRBJ2-3 and V is TRBV6-6; no clear D. Trimming took off 7 bases at V and 4 bases at J, with 12 bases between the two ends. This CDR3 contains 13 residues. CDR1 is MNHNY and CDR2 is SVGAGI in the germline V gene (reference sequence). CDR3: CASNTRPPDTQYF. CDR3 coding DNA: TGTGCCAGCAATACGCGGCCCCCAGATACGCAGTATTTT.

The V call is TRBV7-8, the J call TRBJ1-5, with a possible D match to TRBD1 (6 bases). V lost 1 base to trimming and J lost 6 bases, with 13 bases between them. CDR3 size: 15 residues. Germline CDR1 reads SGHVS; CDR2 reads FQNEAQ. As DNA, the CDR3 is TGTGCCAGCAGCTTAGGAGGGGGGTTACCTCAGCCCCAGCATTTT. Its translation: CASSLGGGLPQPQHF.

The chain has TRBV7-2 and TRBJ2-5; 12 bases line up with TRBD2. Germline V gene sequence: CDR1 SGHTA, CDR2 FQGNSA. Germline trimming cut 5 bases from V and 4 bases from J; bases unmatched to any gene: 11. The length of the CDR3 is 17 residues. The CDR3 here is CASSPISSGGAVETQYF. The CDR3 DNA follows: TGTGCCAGCAGCCCCATATCTAGCGGGGGGGCCGTAGAGACCCAGTACTTC.

This clonotype was detected a few times. V and J are TRBV25-1 and TRBJ2-1, with D perhaps TRBD2 (5 bases). The length of the CDR3 is 15 residues. CDR1 is MGHDK and CDR2 is SYGVNS in the germline V gene. Trimming cost V 7 bases and J 2 bases, with 15 bases left between them. The chain's CDR3 is CASTVGGGTYNEQFF. CDR3 DNA: TGTGCCAGCACCGTTGGTGGAGGAACCTACAATGAGCAGTTCTTC.

This chain uses TRBV6-5 with TRBJ1-1, with no clear D. The CDR3 loop spans 14 amino acids. Deletions cut 2 bases from V and 3 bases from J, with 10 bases between. Germline values: CDR1 MNHEY, CDR2 SVGAGI. CDR3 DNA: TGTGCCAGCAGTTACGTCGCAGCAGACACTGAAGCTTTCTTT. As protein: CASSYVAADTEAFF.

The chain uses TRBV5-1 and TRBJ2-1, with D hard to call. Germline loops: CDR1 SGHRS, CDR2 YFSETQ. V dropped 1 base and J dropped 8 bases, with 7 bases sitting between them. CDR3 length equals 12 residues. The CDR3 loop reads CASSLTADEQFF. CDR3 nucleotide sequence: TGCGCCAGCAGCTTGACGGCTGATGAGCAGTTCTTC. The entire variable domain, with the rest obtained from reference TRBV5-1 and TRBJ2-1, is as follows: KAGVTQTPRYLIKTRGQQVTLSCSPISGHRSVSWYQQTPGQGLQFLFEYFSETQRNKGNFPGRFSGRQFSNSRSEMNVSTLELGDSALYLCASSLTADEQFFGPGTRLTVL.

This rearrangement joins TRBV28 to TRBJ2-7; D not resolved. This CDR3 contains 13 residues. In germline, CDR1 is MDHEN, CDR2 SYDVKM. Trimming stripped 1 base from V and 9 bases from J, with 13 bases between. The CDR3, as DNA: TGTGCCAGCAGTTTATACCCAGAGACCGGGCAGTACTTC. Residues: CASSLYPETGQYF.

This clonotype was counted a few times. The chain is built from TRBV12-3 or TRBV12-4 and TRBJ1-4; D is undetermined. V was clipped by 5 bases and J by 4 bases, with 14 bases between them. CDR3 size: 15 residues. The CDR3 nucleotides read TGTGCCAGCAGTGCAACCGGGCCTCGTAATGAAAAACTGTTTTTT. Translated: CASSATGPRNEKLFF.

The gene calls are TRBV2 and TRBJ2-7; no clear D. Trimming shortened V by 4 bases and J by 2 bases, and 27 bases separated the two germline ends. This CDR3 is 19 amino acids long. Germline lookup yields CDR1 SNHLY and CDR2 FYNNEI. This chain's CDR3 is CASSVSVFEIQLNPYEQYF. In DNA, the CDR3 is TGTGCCAGCAGTGTGTCGGTATTCGAAATTCAACTAAACCCCTACGAGCAGTACTTC. The entire variable domain, with the rest obtained from reference TRBV2 and TRBJ2-7, is as follows: EPEVTQTPSHQVTQMGQEVILRCVPISNHLYFYWYRQILGQKVEFLVSFYNNEISEKSEIFDDQFSVERPDGSNFTLKIRSTKLEDSAMYFCASSVSVFEIQLNPYEQYFGPGTRLTVT.

This clonotype was detected a few times. This chain uses TRBV6-5 with TRBJ2-5, with 9 bases fitting TRBD1. The V gene end was trimmed by 5 bases and the J gene end by 11 bases; junction bases not matched to a gene: 3. This CDR3 region has 11 residues. Germline lookup yields CDR1 MNHEY and CDR2 SVGAGI. DNA of the CDR3: TGTGCCAGCAGTAGACAGGGGGAGCAGTACTTC. This translates into CASSRQGEQYF.

The CDR3 sequence: CASSLSGTGAFYEQYF. CDR3 DNA: TGTGCCAGCAGCCTATCCGGGACAGGGGCCTTCTACGAGCAGTACTTC. The chain recombines TRBV7-9 with TRBJ2-1; TRBD1 matches at 10 bases. The J call is uncertain, as TRBJ2-7 better fits the DNA end. Germline V gives CDR1 SEHNR, CDR2 FQNEAQ (reference sequence). CDR3 size: 16 residues.

Remarks on this clonotype: One end of the junction does not line up with germline, which may come from a read error. The rearrangement joins TRBV4-3 to TRBJ2-1; D possibly matches TRBD1 or TRBD2 (5 bases each). The closer fit of TRBJ2-5 to the DNA end suggests the J call may be wrong. Germline CDR1 LGHNA, CDR2 YSLEER. This CDR3 spans 16 amino acids. The CDR3 sequence is CAGSQDRQGREETQYF. CDR3 nucleotide sequence: TGCGCCGGCAGCCAAGATCGGCAGGGAAGGGAGGAGACCCAGTACTTC.

The rearrangement links TRBV6-5 to TRBJ1-2; a possible D gene is TRBD1 (5 bases). This CDR3 is built from 14 residues. CDR1 and CDR2 (germline): MNHEY, SVGAGI. Trimming pared 2 bases from V and 1 base from J, leaving 8 bases between. The CDR3 loop reads CASSYGGDNYGYTF. The CDR3 DNA is TGTGCCAGCAGTTACGGGGGAGATAACTATGGCTACACCTTC.

This clonotype was seen a few times. The V gene is TRBV27, the J gene TRBJ2-4, with TRBD2 as a possible D gene (7 bases). Trimming took off 8 bases at V and 0 bases at J, with 17 bases between the two ends. The germline V gene has CDR1 MNHEY and CDR2 SMNVEV (reference sequence). This CDR3 spans 16 amino acids. The CDR3: CASRPRGGLAKNIQYF. CDR3 DNA: TGTGCCAGCCGCCCAAGGGGGGGACTAGCCAAAAACATTCAGTACTTC.

The V call is TRBV11-3, the J call TRBJ2-5, with D tentatively TRBD1 or TRBD2 (5 bases each). The J call may be faulty, since TRBJ2-7 better matches the DNA end. Germline CDR1 is SGHNT and CDR2 is YENEEA. This CDR3 comprises 15 residues. The CDR3, as DNA: TGTGCCAGCAGCTTATGGGACCAAGGAATCCACGAGCAGTACTTC. Translation: CASSLWDQGIHEQYF.

This chain links TRBV4-2 with TRBJ1-2; D uncertain. CDR1 and CDR2 from the germline V gene are LGHNA and YNFKEQ. V was pared by 1 base and J by 8 bases, with 23 bases between. The CDR3 runs to 17 residues. DNA of the CDR3: TGTGCCAGCAGCCAAGTACCCGGCGGACGATCCTATGGAGGCTACACCTTC. It is translated as CASSQVPGGRSYGGYTF.

This chain joins TRBV29-1 and TRBJ2-1, with a weak D call TRBD2 (5 bases). Trimming stripped 4 bases from V and 1 base from J, with 14 bases between. Germline CDR1 is SQVTM and CDR2 is ANQGSEA. This CDR3 has 15 amino acids. The DNA for the CDR3 is TGCAGCGTTGTTGAAGGGAGTACTTCCTACAATGAGCAGTTCTTC. It yields the protein CSVVEGSTSYNEQFF.

The V and J genes are TRBV29-1 and TRBJ1-1; D gene unclear. CDR3 size: 14 residues. V was clipped by 6 bases and J by 5 bases, with 19 bases between them. Per the germline V gene, CDR1 is SQVTM and CDR2 is ANQGSEA. Written as DNA, the CDR3 is TGCAGCGTCGGGGTCAGCGCTTTGGGTACTGAAGCTTTCTTT. Protein sequence: CSVGVSALGTEAFF. The full variable domain, rest sourced from reference TRBV29-1 and TRBJ1-1, is SAVISQKPSRDICQRGTSLTIQCQVDSQVTMMFWYRQQPGQSLTLIATANQGSEATYESGFVIDKFPISRPNLTFSTLTVSNMSPEDSSIYLCSVGVSALGTEAFFGQGTRLTVV.

The rearrangement joins TRBV6-2 or TRBV6-3 to TRBJ2-1; TRBD1 matches 9 bases. The J call may be incorrect, as the DNA end agrees better with TRBJ2-7. The CDR3 totals 15 residues. Germline CDR1 MNHEY, CDR2 SVGEGT. The CDR3 coding sequence is TGTGCCAGCAGTTATTCCGGGACAGGGTACCACGAGCAGTACTTC. Amino acid sequence: CASSYSGTGYHEQYF.

V gene TRBV11-2 combines with J gene TRBJ2-3; D assignment may be TRBD1 or TRBD2 (5 bases each). The germline gives CDR1 SGHAT, CDR2 FQNNGV. The CDR3 totals 17 residues. V was shortened by 1 base and J by 4 bases, with 18 bases between the two germline ends. The CDR3 reads CASSLVGGLGEPDTQYF. As DNA, the CDR3 is TGTGCCAGCAGCTTAGTTGGGGGATTGGGGGAGCCAGATACGCAGTATTTT.

About this clonotype: One end of the junction does not line up with germline, which may come from a read error. This sequence joins TRBV4-1 and TRBJ2-4; 10 bases fit TRBD2. The V gene's germline CDR1 is MGHRA and CDR2 YSYEKL. This CDR3 is 16 amino acids long. CDR3: CANSQVSAGGTHIQYF. DNA for the CDR3: TGCGCCAACAGCCAAGTCTCAGCGGGGGGGACACACATTCAGTACTTC.

The chain carries TRBV7-9 and TRBJ2-5; 11 positions match TRBD1. Trimming at V came to 3 bases and at J to 4 bases, leaving 4 bases not matched to a gene. CDR1 and CDR2 from the germline V gene are SEHNR and FQNEAQ (reference sequence). The CDR3 has 15 residues. Here the CDR3 DNA reads TGTGCCAGCAGCTTTGGACAGGGGGCCCGAGAGACCCAGTACTTC. This gives the protein CASSFGQGARETQYF.

The chain is built from TRBV5-1 and TRBJ1-2; D might be TRBD1 (5 bases). Per germline, CDR1 SGHRS and CDR2 YFSETQ. This CDR3 spans 14 amino acids. With 0 bases removed from V and 9 bases from J, the gap between germline ends came to 15 bases. For the CDR3, the DNA is TGCGCCAGCAGCTTGGAATCTTACGGGGGGAGCTACACCTTC. It translates to CASSLESYGGSYTF.

This clonotype was detected a few times. The rearrangement joins TRBV29-1 to TRBJ1-2; TRBD1 is a possible D gene (6 bases). CDR1 is SQVTM, CDR2 ANQGSEA, per germline. V was trimmed by 2 bases and J by 4 bases, leaving 17 bases between them. CDR3 length equals 15 residues. The CDR3 DNA follows: TGCAGCGTTGAACCAGCAGGGGACAAGATCTATGGCTACACCTTC. Protein product: CSVEPAGDKIYGYTF.

V usage is TRBV7-3 and J usage is TRBJ2-1; TRBD2 matches 14 bases. TRBJ2-5 matches the DNA end more closely, so the J call is doubtful. The germline V gene encodes CDR1 SGHTA and CDR2 FQGTGA. The CDR3 runs to 18 residues. The CDR3 spells CASSPRGLAGASSETQYF. The DNA of the CDR3 is TGTGCCAGCAGCCCCAGGGGACTAGCGGGAGCCTCAAGTGAGACCCAGTACTTC.

This clonotype showed up just a few times. The rearrangement links TRBV20-1 to TRBJ2-3, with a tentative D call TRBD1 (5 bases). This CDR3 has 14 amino acids. Germline V CDR1 and CDR2: DFQATT, SNEGSKA (reference sequence). V lost 7 bases, J lost 1 base, and 15 bases lay in between. The CDR3 here is CSVLGADRTDTQYF. The CDR3 DNA follows: TGCAGTGTCTTAGGGGCGGATCGCACAGATACGCAGTATTTT.